This T cell receptor beta chain was captured in a study of shared clonotypes between healthy human individuals. This clone was observed a single time. Clones were sequenced by immunoSEQ multiplex PCR, and TCRdb holds only the in-frame ones, with some missing. This table holds about 1.1 million clones, approximately 80% found once. The source is a man aged 18-30 years in good health. Some clones in this sample may be carry-over from other donors' samples. The sequenced sample consisted of memory CD4+ T cells from PBMCs. The sample's subset: CD45RA-negative fraction.

CDR3 DNA: TGTGCCAGCAGCCAAGATCGGCAGGGCGGGCAGTACTTC. Amino acid sequence: CASSQDRQGGQYF. The chain links TRBV14 to TRBJ2-7; tentatively, D is TRBD1 (5 bases). V was pared by 0 bases and J by 9 bases, with 12 bases between. The length of the CDR3 is 13 residues. From germline, CDR1 is SGHDN and CDR2 FVKESK. The variable domain in full, completed from reference TRBV14 and TRBJ2-7, reads EAGVTQFPSHSVIEKGQTVTLRCDPISGHDNLYWYRRVMGKEIKFLLHFVKESKQDESGMPNNRFLAERTGGTYSTLKVQPAELEDSGVYFCASSQDRQGGQYFGPGTRLTVT.